This T cell receptor (beta chain) was captured in a study of shared clonotypes between healthy human individuals. Deep-level settings were used for running the assay. It was 300 ng DNA, roughly 28,000 T cell genomes, that went into each replicate PCR of unsorted PBMC. Libraries were prepared by immunoSEQ multiplex PCR; TCRdb keeps only in-frame clonotypes and omits some of them. The sample records about 560,000 clones, about 80% being singletons. This clone was seen more than once but under ten times. Unsorted samples relied on 80 million to 90 million PBMCs, which served as the source of genomic DNA. V was pared by 4 bases and J by 4 bases, with 8 bases of the junction left unmatched. This CDR3 contains 15 residues. Per germline, CDR1 SGHAT and CDR2 FQNNGV.

Source material: PBMCs. The chain recombines TRBV11-2 with TRBJ1-1, with 8 bases identical to TRBD1. The sequence derives from a woman aged 35 to 49 in good health. Some clones in this sample may be carry-over from other donors' samples. CDR3 sequence: CASSSIRTGGTEAFF. CDR3 nucleotide sequence: TGTGCCAGCAGCTCCATCCGTACAGGGGGCACTGAAGCTTTCTTT.